Sequencing of this TCR beta chain was carried out in a study of blood T cell repertoires in COVID-19. Profiled with immunoSEQ multiplex PCR; TCRdb holds only in-frame clones, not every one. The table lists 130,000 or so clones, 75% to 80% of them singletons. This clonotype originated in a human donor in a cohort sampled during active COVID-19. Sequences were obtained from peripheral blood.

CDR3 nucleotide sequence: TGTGCCAGTAGTTTGTCGGCGAGACTAGCGACCTACGAGCAGTACTTC. It translates to CASSLSARLATYEQYF. This sequence joins TRBV19 and TRBJ2-7, with TRBD2 matching 8 bases. The junction had 11 bases not matched to a gene; V was cut back by 5 bases and J by 2 bases. The CDR3 is 16 residues long. Germline loops: CDR1 LNHDA, CDR2 SQIVND (reference sequence).